This TCR beta chain was sequenced during a study of blood T cell repertoires in COVID-19. CDR3 length: 14 residues. Germline V lookup: CDR1 LNHDA, CDR2 SQIVND (reference sequence). The V and J ends lost 11 bases and 5 bases, in that order; junction bases with no gene match: 7. Here immunoSEQ multiplex PCR was the method, and the copy in TCRdb shows in-frame clones only, minus some. The repertoire holds 200,000 or so clones, with approximately 80% as singletons. This TCR derives from a human donor with acute or convalescent COVID-19. The donor label of this sample is uncertain. This chain links TRBV19 with TRBJ2-2; 11 nucleotides align to TRBD1. Input material: peripheral blood. This chain's CDR3 is CAGGTGGGTGELFF. The CDR3, as DNA: TGTGCCGGAGGGACAGGGGGGGGGACCGGGGAGCTGTTTTTT. Together with reference TRBV19 and TRBJ2-2, the CDR3 gives the full variable domain: DGGITQSPKYLFRKEGQNVTLSCEQNLNHDAMYWYRQDPGQGLRLIYYSQIVNDFQKGDIAEGYSVSREKKESFPLTVTSAQKNPTAFYLCAGGTGGGTGELFFGEGSRLTVL.